What follows are 27 T cell receptor beta chains derived from one specimen sequenced in a study of cytomegalovirus exposure and HLA in healthy donors. With 60 Vbeta and 13 Jbeta primers, the PCR was carried out. The data were produced by immunoSEQ multiplex PCR, yet TCRdb's version contains in-frame clones alone and is incomplete. The table shows roughly 80,000 clones, with roughly 76% occurring only once. The sample consisted of PBMCs. The receptor source for this set is a woman in her thirties or forties in good health and CMV-seronegative.

Only a few counts were recorded for this clone. The chain uses TRBV7-6 and TRBJ2-1; tentatively, D is TRBD2 (5 bases). V shed 9 bases and J shed 9 bases, with 15 bases lying between them. The CDR3 covers 12 residues. CDR1 is SGHVS, CDR2 FNYEAQ, per germline. The CDR3: CASNGWAGEQFF. In DNA, the CDR3 is TGTGCCAGTAACGGGTGGGCGGGTGAGCAGTTCTTC.

The V gene is TRBV7-9, the J gene TRBJ2-7, with 11 bases lining up with TRBD2. Unmatched junction bases numbered 0, after V lost 2 bases and J lost 0 bases. The CDR3 consists of 15 residues. Germline V lookup: CDR1 SEHNR, CDR2 FQNEAQ (reference sequence). The CDR3 reads CASSLTSGSSYEQYF. In nucleotides, the CDR3 is TGTGCCAGCAGCTTAACTAGCGGGAGCTCCTACGAGCAGTACTTC.

This clone appeared a single time. V is TRBV6-5 and J is TRBJ2-7, with TRBD2 identical over 14 bases. V lost 6 bases, J lost 6 bases, and 4 bases stayed unmatched. The CDR3 sequence is 14 residues long. The germline V gene has CDR1 MNHEY and CDR2 SVGAGI. The CDR3 coding sequence is TGTGCCAGCAGGGGGACTAGCGGGAGCCTCGAGCAGTACTTC. It yields the protein CASRGTSGSLEQYF.

As for this clone: The identical CDR3 is also encoded by other nucleotide sequences in the sample. The rearrangement joins TRBV25-1 to TRBJ2-3, with 7 positions matching TRBD2. V lost 1 base and J lost 2; bases outside the gene matches: 9. The CDR3 consists of 17 residues. Germline V gene lookup returns CDR1 MGHDK and CDR2 SYGVNS. For the CDR3, the DNA is TGTGCCAGCAGTGAATCGGGAGGCGTACCAATCACAGATACGCAGTATTTT. Protein sequence: CASSESGGVPITDTQYF.

The chain employs TRBV11-3 and TRBJ2-1, with D possibly matching TRBD1 (7 bases). V gave up 0 bases and J gave up 8 bases, with 17 bases separating them. Per germline, CDR1 SGHNT and CDR2 YENEEA. This CDR3 region has 16 residues. The CDR3 coding sequence is TGTGCCAGCAGCTTAGAGGGAGGTCAGGGGGTATATGAGCAGTTCTTC. This encodes CASSLEGGQGVYEQFF.

The V and J genes are TRBV2 and TRBJ2-1, with D maybe TRBD2 (5 bases). CDR3 length equals 12 residues. Trimming removed 7 bases at V and 12 bases at J, with 16 bases between. The germline gives CDR1 SNHLY, CDR2 FYNNEI. In DNA form, the CDR3 reads TGTGCCAGCACCGCAACGGGATGGGGGCAGTTCTTC. It encodes CASTATGWGQFF.

This clone was picked up a small number of times. V is TRBV5-1 and J is TRBJ1-4; TRBD1 matches 10 bases. The CDR3 sequence is 18 residues long. Germline trimming cut 3 bases from V and 1 base from J; bases unmatched to any gene: 9. Germline V CDR1 and CDR2: SGHRS, YFSETQ. The CDR3, as DNA: TGCGCCAGCAGCTCGAAGAGGGACAGGGGCGGAACTAATGAAAAACTGTTTTTT. It is translated as CASSSKRDRGGTNEKLFF. Together with reference TRBV5-1 and TRBJ1-4, the CDR3 gives the full variable domain: KAGVTQTPRYLIKTRGQQVTLSCSPISGHRSVSWYQQTPGQGLQFLFEYFSETQRNKGNFPGRFSGRQFSNSRSEMNVSTLELGDSALYLCASSSKRDRGGTNEKLFFGSGTQLSVL.

This clone was seen only once. In nucleotides, the CDR3 is TGTGCCAGCAGTTCCGAGGGCAGGGGTGGGACTGAAGCTTTCTTT. Protein sequence: CASSSEGRGGTEAFF. V is TRBV6-5 and J is TRBJ1-1; tentative D call: TRBD1 (6 bases). Germline loops: CDR1 MNHEY, CDR2 SVGAGI. The CDR3 sequence is 15 residues long. V shed 4 bases and J shed 5 bases, with 17 bases lying between them.

The rearrangement uses TRBV14 and TRBJ1-1, with a tentative D call TRBD1 (5 bases). V was shortened by 0 bases and J by 6 bases, with 8 bases between the two germline ends. CDR1 is SGHDN, CDR2 FVKESK, per germline. The CDR3 consists of 13 residues. The CDR3 DNA reads TGTGCCAGCAGCCAAGATAGGGGCGCTGAAGCTTTCTTT. Translating it yields CASSQDRGAEAFF.

The chain is built from TRBV9 and TRBJ2-1, with TRBD1 matching over 7 bases. The CDR3 totals 13 residues. The V and J ends lost 6 bases and 5 bases, in that order; junction bases with no gene match: 5. The germline V gene encodes CDR1 SGDLS and CDR2 YYNGEE. The CDR3 coding sequence is TGTGCCAGCAACAAAGACAGGGACAATGAGCAGTTCTTC. Its translation: CASNKDRDNEQFF.

The rearrangement joins TRBV25-1 to TRBJ2-1; 12 positions agree with TRBD2. This CDR3 is built from 17 residues. The V segment lost 5 bases and the J segment 4 bases; nucleotides outside the gene matches: 9. Germline V gene data show CDR1 as MGHDK and CDR2 as SYGVNS. For the CDR3, the DNA is TGTGCCAGCAGTCCCTCTGGGGGACTAGCGGGTTACAATGAGCAGTTCTTC. It is translated as CASSPSGGLAGYNEQFF. The full variable domain, with the rest looked up from reference TRBV25-1 and TRBJ2-1, is EADIYQTPRYLVIGTGKKITLECSQTMGHDKMYWYQQDPGMELHLIHYSYGVNSTEKGDLSSESTVSRIRTEHFPLTLESARPSHTSQYLCASSPSGGLAGYNEQFFGPGTRLTVL.

This clone was seen a few times. V is TRBV6-1 and J is TRBJ1-6; TRBD1 matches 9 bases. With V trimmed by 2 bases and J by 9 bases, 2 bases remained unmatched. Germline V gene lookup returns CDR1 MNHNS and CDR2 SASEGT. CDR3 length: 14 amino acids. This CDR3 reads CASSETGGASPLHF. The CDR3 DNA follows: TGTGCCAGCAGTGAAACAGGGGGCGCTTCACCCCTCCACTTT.

The CDR3 reads CASSSRDTGSYEQYF. The CDR3 coding sequence is TGTGCCAGCAGTTCAAGGGACACTGGATCCTACGAGCAGTACTTC. The V call is TRBV28, the J call TRBJ2-7, with D possibly TRBD1 on 6 matching bases. Trimming removed 4 bases from V and 1 base from J, with 14 bases in between. The germline V gene encodes CDR1 MDHEN and CDR2 SYDVKM. This CDR3 comprises 15 residues.

This clone came up once. The chain links TRBV15 to TRBJ2-5; tentatively, D is TRBD1 (6 bases). CDR1 is LNHNV and CDR2 is YYDKDF in the germline V gene (reference sequence). The CDR3 sequence is 16 residues long. V lost 5 bases and J 0 bases, leaving 16 bases between the germline ends. The DNA of the CDR3 is TGTGCCACCAGCCGACGCTCAGGGGTCTACCAAGAGACCCAGTACTTC. Translation: CATSRRSGVYQETQYF.

Here the CDR3 DNA reads TGCGCCAGCAGCTTGGGGGGAGACATGACAGGGAACGCTTTCTTT. Its protein product is CASSLGGDMTGNAFF. The J gene is TRBJ1-1, the V gene TRBV5-1; 7 bases line up with TRBD1. This CDR3 spans 15 amino acids. Trimming cost V 0 bases and J 11 bases; bases outside gene matches: 13. In germline, CDR1 is SGHRS, CDR2 YFSETQ.

The chain carries TRBV18 and TRBJ1-5; 10 bases map to TRBD1. The CDR3 totals 15 residues. V lost 3 bases, J lost 8 bases, and 7 bases stayed unmatched. Looked up from germline, CDR1 is KGHSH and CDR2 is LQKENI. The CDR3 DNA reads TGTGCCAGCTCACCCGGGGACAGGGGCGAGGAGCCCCAGCATTTT. It yields the protein CASSPGDRGEEPQHF.

The chain links TRBV5-1 to TRBJ2-3; 9 positions match TRBD2. This CDR3 is built from 16 residues. Germline-derived CDR1 and CDR2 are SGHRS and YFSETQ. V was pared by 2 bases and J by 2 bases, with 6 bases of the junction left unmatched. CDR3 sequence: CASSLKAGGLTDTQYF. DNA of the CDR3: TGCGCCAGCAGCTTAAAAGCGGGGGGCCTCACAGATACGCAGTATTTT. Complete variable domain (other parts from reference TRBV5-1 and TRBJ2-3): KAGVTQTPRYLIKTRGQQVTLSCSPISGHRSVSWYQQTPGQGLQFLFEYFSETQRNKGNFPGRFSGRQFSNSRSEMNVSTLELGDSALYLCASSLKAGGLTDTQYFGPGTRLTVL.

The chain couples TRBV5-1 to TRBJ2-2; 11 positions match TRBD1. The CDR3 totals 15 residues. V gave up 4 bases and J gave up 5 bases; unmatched junction bases: 4. In germline, CDR1 is SGHRS, CDR2 YFSETQ. CDR3 region: CASSTGQGGTGELFF. DNA of the CDR3: TGCGCCAGCAGCACGGGACAGGGGGGGACCGGGGAGCTGTTTTTT. Full variable domain (rest looked up from reference TRBV5-1 and TRBJ2-2): KAGVTQTPRYLIKTRGQQVTLSCSPISGHRSVSWYQQTPGQGLQFLFEYFSETQRNKGNFPGRFSGRQFSNSRSEMNVSTLELGDSALYLCASSTGQGGTGELFFGEGSRLTVL.

The J gene is TRBJ2-5, the V gene TRBV19; 7 nucleotides match TRBD2. CDR1 and CDR2 from the germline V gene are LNHDA and SQIVND (reference sequence). The CDR3 is 15 residues long. With 5 bases clipped from V and 4 bases from J, the junction kept 10 bases outside the gene matches. The CDR3 DNA is TGTGCCAGTAGTGCTATGGGACTACAGAGAGAGACCCAGTACTTC. This encodes CASSAMGLQRETQYF.

The chain couples TRBV7-8 to TRBJ2-5, with unresolved D. The end of the DNA is better explained by TRBJ2-7, so the J call may be wrong. Germline assignment: CDR1 SGHVS and CDR2 FQNEAQ. The CDR3 has 14 residues. The CDR3 nucleotides read TGTGCCAGCAGCTCCTGGCAGGCCTCCTACGAGCAGTACTTC. It yields the protein CASSSWQASYEQYF.

The V gene is TRBV6-4, the J gene TRBJ1-1, with D possibly being TRBD1 (6 bases). The germline V gene encodes CDR1 MRHNA and CDR2 SNTAGT. Deletions cut 6 bases from V and 1 base from J, with 9 bases between. This CDR3 is 13 amino acids long. The CDR3 loop is CASSLTGNTEAFF. The DNA of the CDR3 is TGTGCCAGCAGCTTGACAGGGAACACTGAAGCTTTCTTT.

V is TRBV5-6 and J is TRBJ2-2; maybe TRBD1 (5 bases). Trimming took off 5 bases at V and 6 bases at J, with 11 bases between the two ends. The length of the CDR3 is 13 residues. Germline V gene sequence: CDR1 SGHDT, CDR2 YYEEEE. The CDR3 is CASSYGHPGELFF. For the CDR3, the DNA is TGTGCCAGCAGTTACGGACATCCCGGGGAGCTGTTTTTT.

CDR3 in DNA: TGTGCCAGCAGGGTCGAGCAGGGGAAAGAAAAACTGTTTTTT. Translated, it gives CASRVEQGKEKLFF. The chain uses TRBV2 and TRBJ1-4, with a possible D match to TRBD1 (6 bases). The V gene lost 6 bases and the J gene lost 8 bases, with 16 bases spanning the gap. Germline CDR1 and CDR2: SNHLY and FYNNEI. The CDR3 is 14 residues long.

This clone was observed a handful of times. The chain couples TRBV7-2 to TRBJ1-3; D is perhaps TRBD1 (5 bases). The CDR3 is made up of 15 amino acids. In germline, CDR1 is SGHTA, CDR2 FQGNSA. V was pared by 2 bases and J by 6 bases, with 14 bases between. In nucleotides, the CDR3 is TGTGCCAGCAGCTTATTCTGGGGGGGGGAAAACACCATATATTTT. Amino acid sequence: CASSLFWGGENTIYF.

This clone is a singleton in its sample. The CDR3 DNA is TGTGCCTGGAGCCAAGCCGGGACTCTCCGGGCAGATACGCAGTATTTT. Protein: CAWSQAGTLRADTQYF. The chain joins TRBV30 to TRBJ2-3; maybe TRBD2 (6 bases). CDR1 is GTSNPN and CDR2 is SVGIG in the germline V gene (reference sequence). Trimming removed 3 bases at V and 4 bases at J, with 20 bases between. The CDR3 sequence is 16 residues long.

This chain uses TRBV28 with TRBJ2-7; the D gene is possibly TRBD1 (6 bases). Deletions cut 1 base from V and 0 bases from J, with 10 bases between. The CDR3 is made up of 15 amino acids. Germline V CDR1 and CDR2: MDHEN, SYDVKM. CDR3 residues: CASSLYARGSYEQYF. The DNA of the CDR3 is TGTGCCAGCAGTTTATACGCCAGGGGCTCCTACGAGCAGTACTTC.

This clone is medium-sized in the sample. The chain is built from TRBV4-1 and TRBJ1-2; TRBD1 matches at 7 bases. The CDR3 covers 16 residues. V lost 0 bases and J lost 6; bases outside the gene matches: 10. Looked up from germline, CDR1 is MGHRA and CDR2 is YSYEKL. The DNA of the CDR3 is TGCGCCAGCAGCCAAGAAAGGAAGGAGGGGGCGCATGGCTACACCTTC. It codes for CASSQERKEGAHGYTF.